These T cell receptor beta chains were read from a single sample in a study of identical twins. TCRdb reprocessed the 5' RACE reads with MiXCR, giving one entry per CDR3 protein. The sample includes hundreds of thousands of distinct CDR3 sequences, 12% of them seen just once. These data were also filed under a second study, of yellow fever vaccine responses in identical twins.

Sequenced input: PBMCs. The receptor source for this set is a woman under 30 in good health. The CDR3 runs from the conserved cysteine through the conserved F or W. D genes are given only for firm matches. Some rows mark clone size as missing; the rest say once, few, many or name a class of expanded clone.

D gene: TRBD1
J gene: TRBJ2-2
V gene: TRBV27
clone size: many
CDR3 DNA: TGTGCCAGCAGCAACACCGGGACAGCGAACACCGGGGAGCTGTTTTTT
CDR3 protein: CASSNTGTANTGELFF

D gene: TRBD1
J gene: TRBJ1-2
V gene: TRBV29-1
clone size: NA
CDR3 DNA: TGCAGCGCCCCGGAGGCCGGGACAGGGACATATGGCTACACCTTC
CDR3 protein: CSAPEAGTGTYGYTF

D gene: TRBD1
J gene: TRBJ1-2
V gene: TRBV29-1
clone size: many
CDR3 DNA: TGCAGCGTTGCAACCGGGACAGGGGGGGATGGCTACACCTTC
CDR3 protein: CSVATGTGGDGYTF

D gene: TRBD1
J gene: TRBJ1-6
V gene: TRBV6-5
clone size: few
CDR3 DNA: TGTGCCAGCAGTTACTTGGGACAGGGTCGTTCACCCCTCCACTTT
CDR3 protein: CASSYLGQGRSPLHF

D gene: TRBD2
J gene: TRBJ2-3
V gene: TRBV7-2
clone size: few
CDR3 DNA: TGTGCCAGCAGCTCCACTAGCGGGATCACAGATACGCAGTATTTT
CDR3 protein: CASSSTSGITDTQYF

D gene: NA
J gene: TRBJ2-6
V gene: TRBV3-1
clone size: NA
CDR3 DNA: TGTGCCAGCAGCCACCCCCGGGGTGGCCTCTCTGGGGCCAACGTCCTGACTTTC
CDR3 protein: CASSHPRGGLSGANVLTF

D gene: NA
J gene: TRBJ2-3
V gene: TRBV7-9
clone size: NA
CDR3 DNA: TGTGCCAGCAGCTTTTCCACTCGCACAGATACGCAGTATTTT
CDR3 protein: CASSFSTRTDTQYF

D gene: NA
J gene: TRBJ2-1
V gene: TRBV6-2/TRBV6-3
clone size: few
CDR3 DNA: TGTGCCAGCAGTTACGGTGCGACGGTCAATGAGCAGTTCTTC
CDR3 protein: CASSYGATVNEQFF

D gene: TRBD1
J gene: TRBJ2-3
V gene: TRBV20-1
clone size: NA
CDR3 DNA: TGCAGTGCTAGAGACGGGACAGGGAGCACAGATACGCAGTATTTT
CDR3 protein: CSARDGTGSTDTQYF

D gene: NA
J gene: TRBJ2-1
V gene: TRBV7-6
clone size: NA
CDR3 DNA: TGTGCCAGCAGCCTAGGGGGGGGAGGGACTACCAATGAGCAGTTCTTC
CDR3 protein: CASSLGGGGTTNEQFF

D gene: NA
J gene: TRBJ1-1
V gene: TRBV7-2
clone size: NA
CDR3 DNA: TGTGCCAGCAGCTTAGCCGTACGTAAAACTGAAGCTTTCTTT
CDR3 protein: CASSLAVRKTEAFF

D gene: TRBD2
J gene: TRBJ2-1
V gene: TRBV20-1
clone size: few
CDR3 DNA: TGCAGTGCTAGCGCCCTACTAGCGGGGGATGAGTTCTTC
CDR3 protein: CSASALLAGDEFF

D gene: NA
J gene: TRBJ2-5
V gene: TRBV25-1
clone size: many
CDR3 DNA: TGTGCCAGCAGTGAATTAGCCAGTAAGACCCAGTACTTC
CDR3 protein: CASSELASKTQYF

D gene: NA
J gene: TRBJ2-1
V gene: TRBV9
clone size: many
CDR3 DNA: TGTGCCAGCAGCGTAGCTATCCGGGACATATACAATGAGCAGTTCTTC
CDR3 protein: CASSVAIRDIYNEQFF

D gene: NA
J gene: TRBJ2-1
V gene: TRBV3-1
clone size: many
CDR3 DNA: TGTGCCAGCAGCCAAGCTAGCCGGGAGTCCGATGAGCAGTTCTTC
CDR3 protein: CASSQASRESDEQFF

D gene: NA
J gene: TRBJ2-5
V gene: TRBV7-9
clone size: NA
CDR3 DNA: TGTGCCAGCAGCTTAGAGGTGCAGGGGGGAGAGACCCAGTACTTC
CDR3 protein: CASSLEVQGGETQYF

D gene: TRBD2
J gene: TRBJ2-1
V gene: TRBV11-2
clone size: few
CDR3 DNA: TGTGCCAGCAGCTTAGGTGGTGCGGGGGGGCTGTACAATGAGCAGTTCTTC
CDR3 protein: CASSLGGAGGLYNEQFF

D gene: NA
J gene: TRBJ2-1
V gene: TRBV7-3
clone size: NA
CDR3 DNA: TGTGCCAGCAGCTCAGACCCCCTCAGTTACAATGAGCAGTTCTTC
CDR3 protein: CASSSDPLSYNEQFF

D gene: TRBD2
J gene: TRBJ2-1
V gene: TRBV19
clone size: few
CDR3 DNA: TGTGCCAGTAGTATCGGGAATCTAGCGGACCTACCGGTTCTCAATGAGCAGTTCTTC
CDR3 protein: CASSIGNLADLPVLNEQFF

D gene: NA
J gene: TRBJ2-3
V gene: TRBV15
clone size: NA
CDR3 DNA: TGTGCCACCAGCAGAGATAGCGGGACAGATAACACAGATACGCAGTATTTT
CDR3 protein: CATSRDSGTDNTDTQYF

D gene: NA
J gene: TRBJ1-6
V gene: TRBV13
clone size: many
CDR3 DNA: TGTGCCAGCAGCCTAGGGCAGGGGAGCTCCTATAATTCACCCCTCCACTTT
CDR3 protein: CASSLGQGSSYNSPLHF

D gene: NA
J gene: TRBJ1-5
V gene: TRBV20-1
clone size: few
CDR3 DNA: TGCAGTGCTATGGGAGGGGCCGATCAGCCCCAGCATTTT
CDR3 protein: CSAMGGADQPQHF

D gene: NA
J gene: TRBJ2-3
V gene: TRBV5-1
clone size: few
CDR3 DNA: TGCGCCAGCAGCAAACGGGGGGCCACAATGAACACAGATACGCAGTATTTT
CDR3 protein: CASSKRGATMNTDTQYF

D gene: NA
J gene: TRBJ2-3
V gene: TRBV28
clone size: NA
CDR3 DNA: TGTGCCAGCAGTTCCCCCTTCCCCTCCCCGGGTACGCAGTATTTT
CDR3 protein: CASSSPFPSPGTQYF

D gene: NA
J gene: TRBJ2-5
V gene: TRBV24-1
clone size: NA
CDR3 DNA: TGTGCCACCAGTGCCCTTGGGGGTGCCGGGGAGACCCAGTACTTC
CDR3 protein: CATSALGGAGETQYF

D gene: NA
J gene: TRBJ2-3
V gene: TRBV11-2
clone size: many
CDR3 DNA: TGTGCCAGCAGCTTAGATTTTAAATCCGTAGGAACGCAGTATTTT
CDR3 protein: CASSLDFKSVGTQYF

D gene: NA
J gene: TRBJ2-1
V gene: TRBV5-8
clone size: NA
CDR3 DNA: TGTGCCAGCAGGCCCGGTGGAGTGAATGAGCAGTTCTTC
CDR3 protein: CASRPGGVNEQFF

D gene: NA
J gene: TRBJ2-3
V gene: TRBV6-2/TRBV6-3
clone size: NA
CDR3 DNA: TGTGCCAGCAGTTTCCAAAAGCCCAAGACAGATCCCACAGATACGCAGTATTTT
CDR3 protein: CASSFQKPKTDPTDTQYF

D gene: NA
J gene: TRBJ2-3
V gene: TRBV5-1
clone size: NA
CDR3 DNA: TGCGCCAGCAGCGTTGCGTTAGATACGCAGTATTTT
CDR3 protein: CASSVALDTQYF

D gene: NA
J gene: TRBJ2-3
V gene: TRBV5-1
clone size: many
CDR3 DNA: TGCGCCAGCAGCCCCTTGAGTGGACACACAGATACGCAGTATTTT
CDR3 protein: CASSPLSGHTDTQYF

D gene: NA
J gene: TRBJ1-2
V gene: TRBV11-2
clone size: few
CDR3 DNA: TGTGCCAGCAGCTTGGTTTTATTGGGACACGATGGCTACACCTTC
CDR3 protein: CASSLVLLGHDGYTF

D gene: TRBD1
J gene: TRBJ2-7
V gene: TRBV2
clone size: few
CDR3 DNA: TGTGCCAGCGGACCGGGACAGGGGGCGCGGGAGCAGTACTTC
CDR3 protein: CASGPGQGAREQYF

D gene: NA
J gene: TRBJ2-3
V gene: TRBV7-9
clone size: few
CDR3 DNA: TGTGCCAGCAGCTCCCCGGGGGCAGGGCTCAGAGATACGCAGTATTTT
CDR3 protein: CASSSPGAGLRDTQYF

D gene: TRBD2
J gene: TRBJ2-2
V gene: TRBV12-3/TRBV12-4
clone size: many
CDR3 DNA: TGTGCCAGCCGACTAGCGGGAGTTGGGGAGCTGTTTTTT
CDR3 protein: CASRLAGVGELFF

D gene: NA
J gene: TRBJ2-4
V gene: TRBV28
clone size: few
CDR3 DNA: TGTGCCAGCAGTGCCTCGGGAAACATTCAGTACTTC
CDR3 protein: CASSASGNIQYF

D gene: NA
J gene: TRBJ2-1
V gene: TRBV5-4
clone size: NA
CDR3 DNA: TGTGCCAGCAGCCAACAGGGTTTGGCTGAGCAGTTCTTC
CDR3 protein: CASSQQGLAEQFF

D gene: NA
J gene: TRBJ2-1
V gene: TRBV7-9
clone size: many
CDR3 DNA: TGTGCCAGCAGCTTAGACCCCGTTGGGGGGGCCCTTAATGAGCAGTTCTTC
CDR3 protein: CASSLDPVGGALNEQFF

D gene: NA
J gene: TRBJ2-3
V gene: TRBV3-1
clone size: NA
CDR3 DNA: TGTGCCAGCAGCCTTGGGGTAACGGCCACTAGCACAGATACGCAGTATTTT
CDR3 protein: CASSLGVTATSTDTQYF

D gene: NA
J gene: TRBJ2-4
V gene: TRBV15
clone size: many
CDR3 DNA: TGTGCCACCAGCAGAGTGGCCGACAGCAAAAACATTCAGTACTTC
CDR3 protein: CATSRVADSKNIQYF

D gene: NA
J gene: TRBJ1-5
V gene: TRBV7-9
clone size: NA
CDR3 DNA: TGTGCCAGCAGCCGAGGGGAGCAGCCCCAGCATTTT
CDR3 protein: CASSRGEQPQHF